This TCR beta chain was observed in a study of technical replicates of blood from a handful of donors. The table came from immunoSEQ multiplex PCR; TCRdb's copy has only in-frame clones and leaves some out. The repertoire holds around 80,000 clones, with about 94% as singletons. V was clipped by 0 bases and J by 2 bases, with 10 bases between them. Per germline, CDR1 MGHRA and CDR2 YSYEKL. The length of the CDR3 is 15 residues. V and J are TRBV4-1 and TRBJ1-2; tentatively, D is TRBD1 (6 bases). The TCR was taken from a human donor in good health. What was sequenced was T cells isolated from PBMCs. The CDR3 sequence is CASSQDWGRNYGYTF. The DNA for the CDR3 is TGCGCCAGCAGCCAAGACTGGGGGCGGAACTATGGCTACACCTTC.